The 24 T cell receptor beta chains in this list originate from one sample, sequenced in a study of cytomegalovirus exposure and HLA in healthy donors. Use of 60 Vbeta and 13 Jbeta primers characterized the PCR. Assay: immunoSEQ multiplex PCR; the TCRdb copy retains only in-frame clones and omits some. This sample has some 170,000 clones, with 79% found just once. Material: PBMCs. The receptors stem from a man between 40 and 49 years old in good health and CMV-seronegative.

This rearrangement joins TRBV7-9 to TRBJ2-5; 7 nucleotides agree with TRBD2. The germline CDR1 and CDR2 sequences are SEHNR and FQNEAQ (reference sequence). Unmatched junction bases numbered 4, after V lost 4 bases and J lost 2 bases. The CDR3 length is 14 residues. CDR3 nucleotides: TGTGCCAGCAGCTCTAGCGGCCAACAAGAGACCCAGTACTTC. Protein sequence: CASSSSGQQETQYF. Drawing the rest from reference TRBV7-9 and TRBJ2-5, the complete variable domain is DTGVSQNPRHKITKRGQNVTFRCDPISEHNRLYWYRQTLGQGPEFLTYFQNEAQLEKSRLLSDRFSAERPKGSFSTLEIQRTEQGDSAMYLCASSSSGQQETQYFGPGTRLLVL.

CDR3 loop: CASSESGGRFYEQYF. Written as DNA, the CDR3 is TGCGCCAGCAGTGAATCTGGCGGGAGGTTCTACGAGCAGTACTTC. The chain joins TRBV10-2 to TRBJ2-7, with TRBD2 matching over 8 bases. Germline CDR1 and CDR2: WSHSY and SAAADI. The CDR3 loop spans 15 amino acids. The V gene end was trimmed by 3 bases and the J gene end by 3 bases; junction bases not matched to a gene: 7.

The rearrangement joins TRBV18 to TRBJ2-7; D may be TRBD2 (5 bases). Germline CDR1 is KGHSH and CDR2 is LQKENI. V lost 2 bases and J 2 bases, leaving 10 bases between the germline ends. The CDR3 sequence is 14 residues long. The CDR3: CASSPRLAPYEQYF. In DNA form, the CDR3 reads TGTGCCAGCTCACCAAGGCTAGCCCCCTACGAGCAGTACTTC.

The rearrangement links TRBV7-8 to TRBJ1-5; no definite D call. Trimming cost V 5 bases and J 0 bases, with 8 bases left between them. Germline CDR1 and CDR2: SGHVS and FQNEAQ. CDR3 length equals 14 residues. CDR3 coding DNA: TGTGCCAGCAGCCACGAGGTTAGCAATCAGCCCCAGCATTTT. Residues: CASSHEVSNQPQHF.

This clone occurred once. The chain couples TRBV25-1 to TRBJ2-5; weak D call: TRBD1 (5 bases). Germline CDR1 MGHDK, CDR2 SYGVNS. The V end was cut by 2 bases, the J end by 5 bases, with 12 bases between. CDR3 size: 14 residues. The CDR3 reads CASSEEGDWETQYF. DNA of the CDR3: TGTGCCAGCAGTGAAGAAGGGGATTGGGAGACCCAGTACTTC.

The rearrangement uses TRBV28 and TRBJ2-5, with 10 bases that match TRBD1. The germline gives CDR1 MDHEN, CDR2 SYDVKM. Germline trimming cut 3 bases from V and 1 base from J; bases unmatched to any gene: 5. This CDR3 region has 16 residues. The CDR3 region is CASSLLGTGVQETQYF. CDR3 DNA sequence: TGTGCCAGCAGTTTGTTGGGGACAGGGGTCCAAGAGACCCAGTACTTC. Combining the CDR3 with reference TRBV28 and TRBJ2-5 gives the whole variable domain DVKVTQSSRYLVKRTGEKVFLECVQDMDHENMFWYRQDPGLGLRLIYFSYDVKMKEKGDIPEGYSVSREKKERFSLILESASTNQTSMYLCASSLLGTGVQETQYFGPGTRLLVL.

The chain uses TRBV5-1 and TRBJ2-7, with D perhaps matching TRBD2 (5 bases). This CDR3 spans 13 amino acids. V was clipped by 5 bases and J by 4 bases, with 13 bases between them. Per germline, CDR1 SGHRS and CDR2 YFSETQ. CDR3 sequence (DNA): TGCGCCAGCAGGGTGAGCGGCCTTTACGAGCAGTACTTC. This translates into CASRVSGLYEQYF.

CDR3 sequence (DNA): TGTGCCAGCAGTTTTGGGACAGCAGGACACTATGGCTACACCTTC. The encoded protein is CASSFGTAGHYGYTF. The V call is TRBV6-1, the J call TRBJ1-2; 7 bases are shared with TRBD1. CDR1 and CDR2 (germline): MNHNS, SASEGT. Trimming removed 5 bases from V and 3 bases from J; junction bases left unmatched: 9. The CDR3 runs to 15 residues.

This chain joins TRBV19 and TRBJ2-5; the match to TRBD2 covers 7 bases. J was trimmed by 4 bases and V by 6 bases; bases with no gene match: 2. The CDR3 is made up of 12 amino acids. The germline V gene has CDR1 LNHDA and CDR2 SQIVND (reference sequence). Here the CDR3 reads CASRASGETQYF. DNA of the CDR3: TGTGCCAGTAGGGCTAGCGGAGAGACCCAGTACTTC.

This chain joins TRBV9 and TRBJ2-2, with TRBD2 matching over 14 bases. The germline V gene has CDR1 SGDLS and CDR2 YYNGEE. V shed 0 bases, J shed 7 bases, and the junction held 8 bases outside the gene matches. This CDR3 has 18 amino acids. The chain's CDR3 is CASSVATSGRARGGELFF. The CDR3 coding sequence is TGTGCCAGCAGCGTAGCGACTAGCGGGAGGGCCCGGGGCGGGGAGCTGTTTTTT.

This clone was observed once. The rearrangement joins TRBV6-5 to TRBJ2-3, with a tentative D call TRBD1 (6 bases). Germline CDR1 MNHEY, CDR2 SVGAGI. The CDR3 extends over 13 amino acids. Trimming shortened V by 6 bases and J by 8 bases, and 15 bases separated the two germline ends. The CDR3 here is CASRTGTPSTQYF. Here the CDR3 DNA reads TGTGCCAGCAGAACTGGGACACCGAGTACGCAGTATTTT.

In its sample, this clone was seen once. The J gene is TRBJ1-6, the V gene TRBV7-9; 7 bases line up with TRBD1. Losses at the gene ends were 5 bases for V and 9 bases for J; bases not matched to a gene: 10. Germline CDR1 reads SEHNR; CDR2 reads FQNEAQ (reference sequence). The CDR3 has 15 amino acids. CDR3: CASSPRTGFGSPLHF. The CDR3 coding sequence is TGTGCCAGCAGCCCCCGGACAGGCTTCGGTTCACCCCTCCACTTT.

This clone appeared a single time. The V gene is TRBV7-9, the J gene TRBJ2-3, with 9 bases fitting TRBD2. Germline lookup yields CDR1 SEHNR and CDR2 FQNEAQ (reference sequence). With 5 bases clipped from V and 6 bases from J, the junction kept 12 bases outside the gene matches. This CDR3 comprises 16 residues. CDR3 nucleotide sequence: TGTGCCAGCAGCCACCAGCCTAGCGGGAATCGGGATACGCAGTATTTT. Protein product: CASSHQPSGNRDTQYF.

This CDR3 is CATSRDPGSDEQYF. CDR3 sequence (DNA): TGTGCCACCAGCAGAGATCCGGGAAGTGACGAGCAGTACTTC. The V and J genes are TRBV15 and TRBJ2-7; D possibly corresponds to TRBD2 (5 bases). V lost 0 bases and J 5 bases, leaving 11 bases between the germline ends. Germline CDR1 LNHNV, CDR2 YYDKDF (reference sequence). This CDR3 has 14 residues. Full variable domain (missing parts from reference TRBV15 and TRBJ2-7): DAMVIQNPRYQVTQFGKPVTLSCSQTLNHNVMYWYQQKSSQAPKLLFHYYDKDFNNEADTPDNFQSRRPNTSFCFLDIRSPGLGDTAMYLCATSRDPGSDEQYFGPGTRLTVT.

The rearrangement uses TRBV6-5 and TRBJ1-1; the match to TRBD1 covers 7 bases. After removal of 6 bases from V and 5 bases from J, the junction contained 12 bases not matched to a gene. CDR3 length equals 15 residues. Germline lookup yields CDR1 MNHEY and CDR2 SVGAGI. CDR3 coding DNA: TGTGCCAGCAGCAACAATCCACAGGGGAGTACTGAAGCTTTCTTT. Protein: CASSNNPQGSTEAFF.

This clone was counted only a few times. V is TRBV18 and J is TRBJ2-2; 7 nucleotides line up with TRBD1. This CDR3 has 15 amino acids. From germline, CDR1 is KGHSH and CDR2 LQKENI. After removal of 2 bases from V and 4 bases from J, the junction contained 4 bases not matched to a gene. The CDR3 reads CASSPDRASTGELFF. In nucleotides, the CDR3 is TGTGCCAGCTCACCAGACAGGGCCTCCACCGGGGAGCTGTTTTTT.

The CDR3 sequence: CATSGTAKNIQYF. The DNA of the CDR3 is TGTGCCACCAGCGGGACAGCAAAAAACATTCAGTACTTC. The V call is TRBV15, the J call TRBJ2-4, with 7 bases matching TRBD1. The CDR3 runs to 13 residues. The J segment lost 4 bases and the V segment lost 5 bases, leaving 2 bases of the junction unmatched. The germline V gene has CDR1 LNHNV and CDR2 YYDKDF (reference sequence). The full variable domain, with the rest looked up from reference TRBV15 and TRBJ2-4, is DAMVIQNPRYQVTQFGKPVTLSCSQTLNHNVMYWYQQKSSQAPKLLFHYYDKDFNNEADTPDNFQSRRPNTSFCFLDIRSPGLGDTAMYLCATSGTAKNIQYFGAGTRLSVL.

In regard to this clone: The conserved final phenylalanine or tryptophan is absent from the CDR3, which likely points to a read error. Written as DNA, the CDR3 is TGTGCCAGCAGTTTATACAGGAACACTGAAGCTTTCCTT. Translation gives CASSLYRNTEAFL. This chain connects TRBV27 to TRBJ1-1; D unclear. Germline V gene data show CDR1 as MNHEY and CDR2 as SMNVEV (reference sequence). The CDR3 is made up of 13 amino acids. V lost 1 base to trimming and J lost 1 base, with 4 bases between them.

The chain joins TRBV27 to TRBJ2-5; 14 bases line up with TRBD2. The CDR3 contains 14 residues. The V segment lost 6 bases and the J segment 11 bases; nucleotides outside the gene matches: 8. CDR1 and CDR2 from the germline V gene are MNHEY and SMNVEV (reference sequence). The CDR3 spells CASSGTSGRGEQYF. The CDR3 DNA sequence: TGTGCCAGCAGCGGGACTAGCGGGAGAGGGGAGCAGTACTTC.

The chain is built from TRBV4-1 and TRBJ2-3; tentatively, D is TRBD2 (6 bases). V was shortened by 4 bases and J by 3 bases, with 23 bases between the two germline ends. This CDR3 has 18 residues. Germline values: CDR1 MGHRA, CDR2 YSYEKL. As DNA, the CDR3 is TGCGCCAGCAGCCTGGGACGGTTTCAGGAGGGCCAGACAGATACGCAGTATTTT. It translates to CASSLGRFQEGQTDTQYF.

The CDR3: CSAPKQETQYF. DNA of the CDR3: TGCAGTGCTCCCAAACAAGAGACCCAGTACTTC. The chain recombines TRBV20-1 with TRBJ2-5; the D is unclear. V was pared by 5 bases and J by 2 bases, with 6 bases between. The CDR3 runs 11 residues. CDR1 DFQATT and CDR2 SNEGSKA come from the germline V gene (reference sequence).

The chain carries TRBV29-1 and TRBJ2-1, with TRBD2 matching 13 bases. Per germline, CDR1 SQVTM and CDR2 ANQGSEA. This CDR3 is 19 amino acids long. After removal of 1 base from V and 0 bases from J, the junction contained 9 bases not matched to a gene. CDR3 nucleotides: TGCAGCGTTGAAGGGGTGGGACTAGCGGGAAAGAGCTCCTACAATGAGCAGTTCTTC. Its translation: CSVEGVGLAGKSSYNEQFF.

The chain combines TRBV28 with TRBJ1-3; D is unclear. This CDR3 is built from 14 residues. V lost 2 bases and J lost 3, with 8 bases in between. The germline CDR1 and CDR2 sequences are MDHEN and SYDVKM. The CDR3 region is CASSLVAGGNTIYF. The CDR3 DNA reads TGTGCCAGCAGTTTAGTGGCTGGTGGAAACACCATATATTTT.

CDR3 nucleotides: TGTGCCAGTAGTAGACTCCGGGACAGGCAGTTCTTC. Amino acids: CASSRLRDRQFF. The chain is built from TRBV19 and TRBJ2-1; 7 bases line up with TRBD1. The CDR3 length is 12 residues. Germline CDR1 is LNHDA and CDR2 is SQIVND (reference sequence). V was pared by 4 bases and J by 12 bases, with 6 bases of the junction left unmatched.